This T cell receptor (beta chain) emerged from a study of regulatory T cells in long-lasting Graves disease. Study-wide results and caveats: The number of shared public clonotypes was higher in persistent patients (approximately 2,500) than new patients (966).

With regard to this clonotype: Its antigen is unidentified.

The germline CDR1 and CDR2 sequences are SGHRS and YFSETQ. V lost 4 bases to trimming and J lost 0 bases, with 14 bases between them. The CDR3 is 17 residues long. Arm-PCR of CDR3 regions with iRepertoire HTBI primers generated TCR beta libraries. TCRdb reprocessed the multiplex PCR reads via MiXCR and lists one record per CDR3 protein. This sample carries some 280,000 distinct CDR3 sequences, around 20% of them seen once, and the ten largest clones take approximately 60%. The time point denotes: persistent/refractory GD, antithyroid drugs over 5 years with positive TRAb. Extracted PBMC RNA gave rise to the TCR library.

This chain joins TRBV5-1 and TRBJ2-6, with a tentative D call TRBD1 (5 bases). This receptor was identified in a female donor with Graves disease. The specimen comprised peripheral blood mononuclear cells (PBMCs), sampled when the disease was refractory, from a patient treated with antithyroid drugs. CDR3 in amino acids: CASSRHRGSSGANVLTF. In DNA form, the CDR3 reads TGCGCCAGCAGCCGCCATAGGGGATCCTCTGGGGCCAACGTCCTGACTTTC.